This T cell receptor beta chain was retrieved from a study of CD8 T cells in ankylosing spondylitis. Findings and caveats of the study: A CD8+ phenotype characterized the disease-linked clones, which were relatively rare in peripheral blood. About 8 highly homologous variants made up a TCR beta motif that seemed to typify ankylosing spondylitis blood. Disease-linked clones reportedly showed significant enrichment in matched ankylosing spondylitis synovial fluid.

About this clonotype: Its antigen remains unknown.

The CDR3 length is 13 residues. V lost 3 bases and J 3 bases, leaving 6 bases between the germline ends. TCRdb re-called the 5' RACE reads with MiXCR, one entry per CDR3 protein. The sample includes roughly 400,000 distinct CDR3 sequences, around 22% of them seen just once. This TCR was recovered from a male donor with ankylosing spondylitis. The chain is built from TRBV12-3 or TRBV12-4 and TRBJ1-3; D gene uncertain. The sequencing input was blood, either unsorted or a sorted T cell fraction (not recorded which). CDR3: CASSFTSGNTIYF. The CDR3 nucleotides are TGTGCCAGCAGTTTTACTAGTGGAAACACCATATATTTT.